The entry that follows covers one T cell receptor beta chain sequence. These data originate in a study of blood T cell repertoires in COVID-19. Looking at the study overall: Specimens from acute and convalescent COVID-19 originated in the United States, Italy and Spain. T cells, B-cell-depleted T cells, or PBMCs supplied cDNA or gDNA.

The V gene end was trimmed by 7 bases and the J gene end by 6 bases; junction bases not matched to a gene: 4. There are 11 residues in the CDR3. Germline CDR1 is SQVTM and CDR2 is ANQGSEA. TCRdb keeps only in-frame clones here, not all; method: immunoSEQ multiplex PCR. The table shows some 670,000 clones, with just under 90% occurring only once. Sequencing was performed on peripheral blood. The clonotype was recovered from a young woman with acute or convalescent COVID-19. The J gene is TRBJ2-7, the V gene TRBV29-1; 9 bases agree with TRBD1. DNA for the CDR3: TGCAGCGGGACAGGGGAATTCGAGCAGTACTTC. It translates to CSGTGEFEQYF.